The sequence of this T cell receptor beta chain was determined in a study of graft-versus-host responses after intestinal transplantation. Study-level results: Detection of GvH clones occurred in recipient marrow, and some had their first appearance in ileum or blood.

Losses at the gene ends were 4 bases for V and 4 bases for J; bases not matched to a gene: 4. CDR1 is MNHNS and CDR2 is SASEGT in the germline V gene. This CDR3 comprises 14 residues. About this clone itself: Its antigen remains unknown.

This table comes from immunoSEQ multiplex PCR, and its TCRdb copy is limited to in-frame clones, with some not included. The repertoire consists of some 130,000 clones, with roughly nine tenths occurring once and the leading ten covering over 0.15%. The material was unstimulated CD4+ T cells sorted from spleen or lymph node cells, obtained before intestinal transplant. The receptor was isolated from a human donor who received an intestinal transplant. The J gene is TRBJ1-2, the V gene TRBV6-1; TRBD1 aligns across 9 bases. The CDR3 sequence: CASSGGQGGYGYTF. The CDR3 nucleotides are TGTGCCAGCAGTGGGGGACAGGGCGGCTATGGCTACACCTTC.